The 9 T cell receptor beta chains reported below all come from one sample, sequenced in a study of control samples from healthy donors and cancer patients. Using immunoSEQ multiplex PCR, the repertoire was profiled, and TCRdb retains in-frame clones only, with some absent. The table shows 90,000 to 150,000 clones, with approximately 93% occurring only once. The sequenced sample was blood. The receptor set was obtained from a woman under 30 in good health.

This clone has more than one count but fewer than ten. The chain employs TRBV9 and TRBJ2-7, with no clear D. Trimming pared 0 bases from V and 6 bases from J, leaving 10 bases between. This CDR3 spans 13 amino acids. In germline, CDR1 is SGDLS, CDR2 YYNGEE. Written as DNA, the CDR3 is TGTGCCAGCAGCGTAGGTTCGGAGACCGAGCAGTACTTC. Its protein is CASSVGSETEQYF.

The V and J genes are TRBV29-1 and TRBJ2-1; D might be TRBD2 (6 bases). CDR1 is SQVTM and CDR2 is ANQGSEA in the germline V gene. There are 14 residues in the CDR3. Trimming took off 7 bases at V and 0 bases at J, with 13 bases between the two ends. For the CDR3, the DNA is TGCAGCGGTGTAGCGGACGGCTCCTACAATGAGCAGTTCTTC. Its protein product is CSGVADGSYNEQFF.

Note on this clone: Additional DNA sequences in this sample encode the identical CDR3. This chain links TRBV5-1 with TRBJ1-6; weak D call: TRBD1 (6 bases). The CDR3 runs to 15 residues. Germline V CDR1 and CDR2: SGHRS, YFSETQ. Trimming cost V 4 bases and J 3 bases, with 11 bases left between them. The CDR3 DNA sequence: TGCGCCAGCAGCCTTGGACAGAACTATAATTCACCCCTCCACTTT. It encodes CASSLGQNYNSPLHF.

J is TRBJ1-1 and V is TRBV3-1 (or the pseudogene TRBV3-2), with no clear D. V lost 0 bases and J 9 bases, leaving 8 bases between the germline ends. Germline V lookup: CDR1 LGHDT, CDR2 YNNKEL (reference sequence). This CDR3 is built from 12 residues. The CDR3 DNA reads as TGTGCCAGCAGCCAAGATGGCTGGAAAGCTTTCTTT. It is translated as CASSQDGWKAFF.

The chain carries TRBV28 and TRBJ2-3; 8 bases are shared with TRBD2. The CDR3 spans 14 residues. Per the germline V gene, CDR1 is MDHEN and CDR2 is SYDVKM. The V segment lost 10 bases and the J segment 6 bases; nucleotides outside the gene matches: 12. CDR3 sequence (DNA): TGTGCCACGATTAGCGGGGACCTCATGGATACGCAGTATTTT. It codes for CATISGDLMDTQYF.

V gene TRBV19 combines with J gene TRBJ2-4, with TRBD1 matching 9 bases. This CDR3 is built from 18 residues. Germline V CDR1 and CDR2: LNHDA, SQIVND (reference sequence). The junction had 7 bases not matched to a gene; V was cut back by 1 base and J by 0 bases. The CDR3 DNA reads TGTGCCAGTAGTATAGGTCTAGGGACAGGGCTAGCCAAAAACATTCAGTACTTC. Encoded protein: CASSIGLGTGLAKNIQYF.

The rearrangement joins TRBV6-6 to TRBJ2-5; 10 nucleotides agree with TRBD2. Germline loops: CDR1 MNHNY, CDR2 SVGAGI (reference sequence). V shed 5 bases and J 1 base; nucleotides not matched to a gene: 10. CDR3 length: 17 residues. The CDR3 loop reads CASSHRVSGRSQETQYF. The CDR3 nucleotides are TGTGCCAGCAGTCACCGGGTTAGCGGGAGGTCCCAAGAGACCCAGTACTTC.

This sequence joins TRBV18 and TRBJ1-5, with D hard to call. From germline, CDR1 is KGHSH and CDR2 LQKENI. V was cut by 6 bases and J by 1 base, with 7 bases left in between. This CDR3 comprises 13 residues. CDR3 protein: CASSTVSNQPQHF. The CDR3 DNA sequence: TGTGCCAGCTCGACGGTAAGCAATCAGCCCCAGCATTTT.

The gene calls are TRBV2 and TRBJ2-7; D gene unclear. Between the trimmed V and J ends, which lost 9 bases and 4 bases, there was a span of 16 bases. The CDR3 spans 13 residues. CDR1 is SNHLY, CDR2 FYNNEI, per germline. CDR3 in amino acids: CASSQEFMYEQYF. CDR3 in DNA: TGTGCCAGTTCCCAGGAGTTTATGTACGAGCAGTACTTC.